Sequencing of this T cell receptor beta chain was carried out in a study of T cell responses to AZD1222 COVID-19 vaccine. A remark on this clone: Antigen unknown. Other DNA variants within this sample encode the same CDR3.

Study-level results: Unmutated regions of variants are reportedly targeted by nearly half of spike-specific TCRs. Mostly white British, mostly female donors; authors suggested clonal diversity may be underestimated. Spike was spanned by vaccine-associated CD4 TCRs, which were dominant at 160-218 and 743-854.

The CDR3 runs 13 residues. Germline V gives CDR1 LNHDA, CDR2 SQIVND (reference sequence). Between the trimmed V and J ends, which lost 3 bases and 4 bases, there was a span of 9 bases. Libraries were prepared by immunoSEQ multiplex PCR; TCRdb keeps only in-frame clonotypes and omits some of them. The table has around 140,000 clones, more than 70% seen once; the top ten hold roughly 5.1%. The TCR sequence derives from an adult who received the AZD1222 COVID-19 vaccine. The V and J genes are TRBV19 and TRBJ1-1; perhaps TRBD1 as D (5 bases). This specimen consisted of peripheral blood, obtained 28 days after the second AZD1222 dose. This chain's CDR3 is CASSIGGGTEAFF. CDR3 coding DNA: TGTGCCAGTAGTATCGGGGGTGGCACTGAAGCTTTCTTT.